The rows below give T cell receptor beta chains drawn from one sample of a study of blood T cell repertoires in COVID-19. The repertoire was sequenced with immunoSEQ multiplex PCR; TCRdb's copy has only in-frame clones and lacks some. The table lists hundreds of thousands of clones, more than 70% of them singletons. Sequenced sample: peripheral blood. These TCRs come from a woman aged 45 to 65 with acute or convalescent COVID-19. Each CDR3 is given with its conserved first and last residue. Each record gives: CDR3 length, J gene, clone size, V gene, D gene, CDR3 protein, CDR3 DNA. A D gene is named only where the DNA matches it firmly. The size of a clone is reported for some rows only, either as once, few or many, or as a class for expanded clones.

16	TRBJ1-2	-	TRBV30	-	CAWSPWDTQDDYGYTF	TGTGCCTGGAGTCCTTGGGACACCCAGGACGACTATGGCTACACCTTC
15	TRBJ2-3	-	TRBV9	-	CASSSVALSTDTQYF	TGTGCCAGCAGCTCAGTAGCCCTCAGCACAGATACGCAGTATTTT
13	TRBJ2-2	few	TRBV28	-	CASSSGLTGELFF	TGTGCCAGCAGTTCCGGGTTAACCGGGGAGCTGTTTTTT
13	TRBJ1-1	once	TRBV12-3/TRBV12-4	TRBD1	CATSQGVHTEAFF	TGTGCCACCTCACAGGGGGTCCACACTGAAGCTTTCTTT
18	TRBJ2-5	-	TRBV6-1	TRBD1	CASSERPPGQGRQETQYF	TGTGCCAGCAGTGAGAGACCCCCGGGACAGGGACGCCAAGAGACCCAGTACTTC
13	TRBJ1-2	-	TRBV6-6	TRBD1	CASRPDRRYGYTF	TGTGCCAGCAGACCGGACAGGCGATATGGCTACACCTTC
13	TRBJ2-3	-	TRBV12-3/TRBV12-4	-	CASSLERTDTQYF	TGTGCCAGCAGTTTGGAGCGGACAGATACGCAGTATTTT
14	TRBJ1-1	-	TRBV20-1	-	CSASMGQRYTEAFF	TGCAGTGCTAGTATGGGGCAGAGGTACACTGAAGCTTTCTTT
14	TRBJ2-3	-	TRBV5-1	-	CASSLGQGSDTQYF	TGCGCCAGCAGCTTGGGGCAGGGTTCCGATACGCAGTATTTT
15	TRBJ1-3	-	TRBV15	-	CATSRGGLSGNTIYF	TGTGCCACCAGCAGGGGGGGGCTCTCTGGAAACACCATATATTTT
18	TRBJ1-5	-	TRBV2	TRBD1	CASSGVRQGLVSNQPQHF	TGTGCCAGCAGTGGGGTGAGACAGGGTTTGGTAAGCAATCAGCCCCAGCATTTT
14	TRBJ1-2	few	TRBV2	-	CASSEDREIDGYTF	TGTGCCAGCAGTGAAGACAGGGAGATTGATGGCTACACCTTC
14	TRBJ2-3	-	TRBV5-6	TRBD2	CASSLGLAGDTQYF	TGTGCCAGCAGCCTCGGACTAGCTGGAGATACGCAGTATTTT
15	TRBJ2-3	-	TRBV5-1	TRBD2	CASRSSGRDTDTQYF	TGCGCCAGCAGGAGTAGCGGGAGAGATACAGATACGCAGTATTTT
16	TRBJ2-3	-	TRBV27	-	CASSLNPRIETDTQYF	TGTGCCAGCAGTTTGAATCCACGAATAGAAACAGATACGCAGTATTTT
16	TRBJ2-2	few	TRBV7-9	-	CASSFFSGGDTGELFF	TGTGCCAGCAGCTTCTTCAGCGGAGGGGACACCGGGGAGCTGTTTTTT
13	TRBJ1-2	-	TRBV27	-	CASSPQGNYGYTF	TGTGCCAGCAGCCCACAGGGAAACTATGGCTACACCTTC
15	TRBJ2-1	-	TRBV19	-	CASSQGGYGHNEQFF	TGTGCCAGTAGTCAAGGAGGGTATGGCCACAATGAGCAGTTCTTC
14	TRBJ2-5	-	TRBV3-1/TRBV3-2	-	CASSPRDNQETQYF	TGTGCCAGCAGCCCGAGGGACAACCAAGAGACCCAGTACTTC
15	TRBJ2-3	-	TRBV2	TRBD1	CASSLGQLGTDTQYF	TGTGCCAGCAGCCTGGGACAGCTCGGCACAGATACGCAGTATTTT
14	TRBJ1-3	few	TRBV7-7	-	CASSLRDSGNTIYF	TGTGCTAGCAGCCTACGGGACTCTGGAAACACCATATATTTT
12	TRBJ2-1	-	TRBV2	-	CASSANNNEQFF	TGTGCCAGCAGTGCTAATAACAATGAGCAGTTCTTC
15	TRBJ2-3	-	TRBV27	-	CASSQSTVYTDTQYF	TGTGCCAGCAGCCAAAGTACGGTTTACACAGATACGCAGTATTTT
15	TRBJ2-5	-	TRBV28	-	CASSLPQFGKQTQYF	TGTGCCAGCAGTTTACCCCAATTCGGGAAGCAGACCCAGTACTTC
16	TRBJ2-5	-	TRBV14	-	CASSPPGLPGWETQYF	TGTGCCAGCAGCCCCCCGGGACTCCCAGGGTGGGAGACCCAGTACTTC
18	TRBJ2-1	-	TRBV19	TRBD1	CASSRWDREGHRDNEQFF	TGTGCCAGTAGTAGATGGGACAGGGAAGGTCATCGGGACAATGAGCAGTTCTTC
19	TRBJ2-6	-	TRBV19	TRBD1	CASSIDDREMSSGANVLTF	TGTGCCAGTAGTATAGATGACAGGGAAATGAGCTCTGGGGCCAACGTCCTGACTTTC
16	TRBJ2-5	-	TRBV27	TRBD2	CASSTRPGREQETQYF	TGTGCCAGCTCAACTCGCCCAGGGCGGGAGCAAGAGACCCAGTACTTC
11	TRBJ2-5	-	TRBV20-1	TRBD2	CSGLAGETQYF	TGCAGTGGTCTAGCGGGAGAGACCCAGTACTTC
15	TRBJ2-7	-	TRBV28	-	CASSSPGATRGEQYF	TGTGCCAGCAGTTCTCCGGGCGCCACAAGGGGGGAGCAGTACTTC
15	TRBJ2-1	-	TRBV18	-	CASSPGPGFSYEQFF	TGTGCCAGCTCACCAGGCCCAGGTTTTTCATATGAGCAGTTCTTC
15	TRBJ2-2	few	TRBV28	-	CASETGTLNTGELFF	TGTGCCAGCGAAACCGGGACTCTGAACACCGGGGAGCTGTTTTTT
13	TRBJ2-1	-	TRBV10-3	TRBD2	CAIRGTSTDEQFF	TGTGCCATCAGAGGGACTAGTACCGATGAGCAGTTCTTC
13	TRBJ1-2	once	TRBV2	TRBD1	CASSEGQRYGYTF	TGTGCCAGCAGTGAGGGACAGAGGTATGGCTACACCTTC
15	TRBJ1-1	once	TRBV2	-	CASSEGPRMNTEAFF	TGTGCCAGCAGTGAAGGTCCCAGGATGAACACTGAAGCTTTCTTT
15	TRBJ1-4	-	TRBV4-2	TRBD1	CASSLGTEANEKLFF	TGTGCCAGCAGCCTCGGGACAGAGGCTAATGAAAAACTGTTTTTT
14	TRBJ2-7	-	TRBV5-1	-	CASRNQGPHYEQYF	TGCGCCAGCAGAAATCAGGGGCCCCATTACGAGCAGTACTTC
17	TRBJ2-5	once	TRBV28	TRBD1	CASSPPYLDRVGETQYF	TGTGCCAGCAGTCCCCCGTACCTTGACAGGGTTGGAGAGACCCAGTACTTC
14	TRBJ1-2	-	TRBV15	-	CATSRGEGFRGYTF	TGTGCCACCAGCAGAGGGGAGGGATTTCGGGGCTACACCTTC
16	TRBJ2-3	-	TRBV5-1	-	CASSGAGRTRTDTQYF	TGCGCCAGCAGCGGAGCAGGACGGACACGCACAGATACGCAGTATTTT
15	TRBJ2-1	-	TRBV11-3	TRBD2	CASSLGLAGGNEQFF	TGTGCCAGCAGCTTGGGACTAGCGGGAGGCAATGAGCAGTTCTTC
16	TRBJ2-1	-	TRBV11-3	-	CASSLGRGGSYNEQFF	TGTGCCAGCAGCTTGGGGCGGGGTGGATCGTACAATGAGCAGTTCTTC
16	TRBJ2-5	once	TRBV10-3	-	CAISESPDRTQETQYF	TGTGCCATCAGTGAGTCCCCGGACAGAACCCAAGAGACCCAGTACTTC
16	TRBJ2-1	-	TRBV7-9	TRBD2	CASSFRTSGLYNEQFF	TGTGCCAGCAGCTTCCGGACTAGCGGGTTGTACAATGAGCAGTTCTTC